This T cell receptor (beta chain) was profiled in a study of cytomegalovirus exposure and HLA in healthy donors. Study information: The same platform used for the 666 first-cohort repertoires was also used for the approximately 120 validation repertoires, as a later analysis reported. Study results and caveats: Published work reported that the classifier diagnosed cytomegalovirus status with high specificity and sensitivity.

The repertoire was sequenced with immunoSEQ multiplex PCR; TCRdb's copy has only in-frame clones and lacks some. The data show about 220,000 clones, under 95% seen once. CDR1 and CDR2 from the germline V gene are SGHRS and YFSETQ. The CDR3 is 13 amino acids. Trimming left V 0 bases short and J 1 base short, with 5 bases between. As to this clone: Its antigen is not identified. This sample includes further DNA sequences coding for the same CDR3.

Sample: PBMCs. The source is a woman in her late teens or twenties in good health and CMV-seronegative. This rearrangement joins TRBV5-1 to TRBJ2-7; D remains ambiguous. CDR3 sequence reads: CASSLGASYEQYF. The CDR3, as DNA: TGCGCCAGCAGCTTGGGAGCGTCCTACGAGCAGTACTTC.